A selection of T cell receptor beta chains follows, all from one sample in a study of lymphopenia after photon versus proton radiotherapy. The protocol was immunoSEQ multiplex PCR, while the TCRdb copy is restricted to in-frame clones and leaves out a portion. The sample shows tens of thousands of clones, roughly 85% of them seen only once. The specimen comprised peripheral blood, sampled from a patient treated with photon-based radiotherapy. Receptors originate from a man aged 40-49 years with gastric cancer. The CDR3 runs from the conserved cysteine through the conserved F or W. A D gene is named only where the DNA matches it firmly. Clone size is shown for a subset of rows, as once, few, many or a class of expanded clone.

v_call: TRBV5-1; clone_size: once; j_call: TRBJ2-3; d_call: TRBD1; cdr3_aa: CASSLGTGQGDTQYF; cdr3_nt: TGCGCCAGCAGCTTGGGGACAGGGCAGGGAGATACGCAGTATTTT
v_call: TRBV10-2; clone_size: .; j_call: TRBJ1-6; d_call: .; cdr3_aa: CASNDGSSYNSPLHF; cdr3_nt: TGCGCCAGCAATGACGGGAGCTCCTATAATTCACCCCTCCACTTT
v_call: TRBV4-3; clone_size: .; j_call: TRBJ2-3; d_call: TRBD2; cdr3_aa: CASSQGSGGAADTQYF; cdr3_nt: TGCGCCAGCAGCCAAGGTAGCGGGGGGGCAGCGGATACGCAGTATTTT
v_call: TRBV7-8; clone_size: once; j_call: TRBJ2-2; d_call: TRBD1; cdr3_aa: CASSFQPRGRLIELFF; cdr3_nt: TGTGCCAGCAGCTTTCAGCCCAGGGGGCGTTTAATTGAGCTGTTTTTT
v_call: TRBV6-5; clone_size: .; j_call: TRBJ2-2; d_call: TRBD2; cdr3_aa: CASTGGDTGELFF; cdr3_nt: TGTGCCAGCACGGGGGGTGACACCGGGGAGCTGTTTTTT
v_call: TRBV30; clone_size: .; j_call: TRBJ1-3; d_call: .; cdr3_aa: CAWSVGTLSGNTIYF; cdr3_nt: TGTGCCTGGAGTGTAGGGACCCTCTCTGGAAACACCATATATTTT
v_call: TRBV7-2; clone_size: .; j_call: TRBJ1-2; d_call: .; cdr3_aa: CASSLFGGYTF; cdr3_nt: TGTGCCAGCAGCTTATTTGGGGGCTACACCTTC
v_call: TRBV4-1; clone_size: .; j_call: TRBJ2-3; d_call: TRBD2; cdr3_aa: CASSQGTSGGFTDTQYF; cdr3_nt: TGCGCCAGCAGCCAAGGGACTAGCGGGGGTTTCACAGATACGCAGTATTTT
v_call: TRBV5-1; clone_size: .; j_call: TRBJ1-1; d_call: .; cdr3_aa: CASSLVAGLEAFF; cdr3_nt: TGCGCCAGCAGCTTGGTGGCAGGGCTTGAAGCTTTCTTT
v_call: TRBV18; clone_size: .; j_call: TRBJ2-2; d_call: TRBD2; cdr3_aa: CASSHPTAGGLRTGELFF; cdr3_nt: TGTGCCAGCTCACACCCTACAGCGGGGGGGCTGAGGACCGGGGAGCTGTTTTTT
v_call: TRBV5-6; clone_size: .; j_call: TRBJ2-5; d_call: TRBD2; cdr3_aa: CASSFRLSGGLRWETQYF; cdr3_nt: TGTGCCAGCAGCTTCCGGCTTAGCGGGGGGCTCCGGTGGGAGACCCAGTACTTC
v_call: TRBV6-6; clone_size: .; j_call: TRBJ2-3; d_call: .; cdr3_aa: CASSYATSTDTQYF; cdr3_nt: TGTGCCAGCAGTTACGCGACTAGCACAGATACGCAGTATTTT
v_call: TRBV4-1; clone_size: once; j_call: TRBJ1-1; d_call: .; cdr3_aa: CASSQGVPRQFAFF; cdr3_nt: TGCGCCAGCAGCCAAGGGGTCCCTAGACAGTTCGCTTTCTTT
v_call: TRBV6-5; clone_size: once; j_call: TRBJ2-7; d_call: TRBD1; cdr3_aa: CASSSSDRGLYEQYF; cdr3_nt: TGTGCCAGCAGTTCCTCAGACAGGGGGCTATACGAGCAGTACTTC
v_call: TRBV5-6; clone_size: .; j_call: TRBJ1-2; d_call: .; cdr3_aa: CASSLGRVLHYGYTF; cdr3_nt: TGTGCCAGCAGCTTGGGACGGGTTTTGCACTATGGCTACACCTTC
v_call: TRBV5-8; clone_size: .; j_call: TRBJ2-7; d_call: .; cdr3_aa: CASSLALGLGEQYF; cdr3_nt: TGTGCCAGCAGCCTGGCATTAGGTTTGGGCGAGCAGTACTTC
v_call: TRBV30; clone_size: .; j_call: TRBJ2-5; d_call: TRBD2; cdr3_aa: CAWAGGIQETQYF; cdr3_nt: TGTGCCTGGGCGGGGGGGATACAAGAGACCCAGTACTTC
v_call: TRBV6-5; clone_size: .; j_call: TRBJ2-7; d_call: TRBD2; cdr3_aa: CASSPPTGGTYEQYF; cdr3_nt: TGTGCCAGCAGTCCCCCCACGGGGGGGACTTACGAGCAGTACTTC
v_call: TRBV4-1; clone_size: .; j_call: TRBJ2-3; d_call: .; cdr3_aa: CASSQGDNTDTQYF; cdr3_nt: TGCGCCAGCAGCCAGGGGGACAACACAGATACGCAGTATTTT
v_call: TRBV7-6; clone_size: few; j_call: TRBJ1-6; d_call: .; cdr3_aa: CASSPGPTVPLHF; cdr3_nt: TGTGCCAGCAGCCCCGGGCCAACGGTACCCCTCCACTTT
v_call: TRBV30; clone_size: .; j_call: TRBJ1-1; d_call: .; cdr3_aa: CAWSDLITTEAFF; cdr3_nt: TGTGCCTGGAGCGATCTCATAACCACTGAAGCTTTCTTT
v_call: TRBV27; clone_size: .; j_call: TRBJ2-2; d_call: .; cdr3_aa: CASQAASGTGELFF; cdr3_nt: TGTGCCAGCCAAGCGGCCTCGGGCACCGGGGAGCTGTTTTTT
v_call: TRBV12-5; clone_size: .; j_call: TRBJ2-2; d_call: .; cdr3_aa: CASGRETGELFF; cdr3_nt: TGTGCTAGTGGTCGGGAGACCGGGGAGCTGTTTTTT
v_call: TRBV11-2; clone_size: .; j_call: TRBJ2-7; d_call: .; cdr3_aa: CASSPRQIYEQYF; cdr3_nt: TGTGCCAGCAGCCCTCGACAGATCTACGAGCAGTACTTC
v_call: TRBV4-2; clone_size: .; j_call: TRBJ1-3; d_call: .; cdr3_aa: CASSQDDSPAGGNTIYF; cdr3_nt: TGTGCCAGCAGCCAAGACGACAGCCCCGCCGGGGGAAACACCATATATTTT
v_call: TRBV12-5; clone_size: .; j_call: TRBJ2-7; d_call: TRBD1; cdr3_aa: CASRSGTAYEQYF; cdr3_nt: TGTGCTAGCCGTTCCGGGACAGCCTACGAGCAGTACTTC
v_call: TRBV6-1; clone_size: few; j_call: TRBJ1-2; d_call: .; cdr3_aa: CASSDFTAVYGYTF; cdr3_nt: TGTGCCAGCAGTGACTTTACGGCAGTCTATGGCTACACCTTC
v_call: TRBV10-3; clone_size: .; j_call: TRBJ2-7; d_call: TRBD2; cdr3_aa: CAISPTSGGAYEQYF; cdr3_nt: TGTGCCATCAGCCCCACTAGCGGGGGGGCCTACGAGCAGTACTTC
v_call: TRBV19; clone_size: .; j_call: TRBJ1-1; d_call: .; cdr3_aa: CASSNRGGAFF; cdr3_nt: TGTGCCAGTAGTAACCGCGGGGGGGCTTTCTTT
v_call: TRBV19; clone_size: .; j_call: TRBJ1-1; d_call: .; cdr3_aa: CASSTGLSDTEAFF; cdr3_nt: TGTGCCAGTTCCACAGGGTTATCGGACACTGAAGCTTTCTTT
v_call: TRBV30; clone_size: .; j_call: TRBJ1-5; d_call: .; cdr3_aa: CAWSGEGDQGNQPQHF; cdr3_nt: TGTGCCTGGAGCGGGGAGGGGGATCAGGGCAATCAGCCCCAGCATTTT
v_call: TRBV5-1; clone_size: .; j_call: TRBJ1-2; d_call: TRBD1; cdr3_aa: CASSLASRQGGHGYTF; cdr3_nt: TGCGCCAGCAGCTTGGCATCTCGACAGGGAGGACATGGCTACACCTTC